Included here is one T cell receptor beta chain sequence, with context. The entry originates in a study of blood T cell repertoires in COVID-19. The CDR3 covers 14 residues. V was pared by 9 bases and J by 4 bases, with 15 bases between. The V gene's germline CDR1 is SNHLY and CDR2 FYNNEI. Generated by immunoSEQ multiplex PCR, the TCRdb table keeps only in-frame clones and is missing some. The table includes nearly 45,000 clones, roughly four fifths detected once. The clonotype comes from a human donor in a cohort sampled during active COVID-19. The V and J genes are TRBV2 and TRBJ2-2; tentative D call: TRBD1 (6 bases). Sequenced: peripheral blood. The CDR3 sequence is CASTPDRSTGELFF. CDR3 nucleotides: TGTGCCAGTACCCCCGACAGGTCCACCGGGGAGCTGTTTTTT.